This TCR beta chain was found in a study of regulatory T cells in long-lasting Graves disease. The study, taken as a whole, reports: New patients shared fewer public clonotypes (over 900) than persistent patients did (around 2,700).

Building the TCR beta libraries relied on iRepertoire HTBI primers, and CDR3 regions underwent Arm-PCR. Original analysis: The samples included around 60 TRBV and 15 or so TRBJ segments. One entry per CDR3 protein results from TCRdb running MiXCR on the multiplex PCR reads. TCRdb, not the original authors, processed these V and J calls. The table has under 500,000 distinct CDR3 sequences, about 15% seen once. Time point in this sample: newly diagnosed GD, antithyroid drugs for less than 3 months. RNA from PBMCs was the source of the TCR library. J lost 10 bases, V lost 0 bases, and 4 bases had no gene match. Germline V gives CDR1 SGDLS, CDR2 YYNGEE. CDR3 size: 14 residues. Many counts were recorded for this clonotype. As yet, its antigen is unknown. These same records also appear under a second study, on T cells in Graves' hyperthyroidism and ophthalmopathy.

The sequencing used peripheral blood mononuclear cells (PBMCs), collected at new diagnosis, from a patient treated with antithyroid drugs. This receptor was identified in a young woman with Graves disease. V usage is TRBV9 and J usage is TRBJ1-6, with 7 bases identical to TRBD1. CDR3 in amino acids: CASSVGGGGSPLHF. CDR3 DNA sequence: TGTGCCAGCAGCGTAGGAGGGGGCGGGTCACCCCTCCACTTT.